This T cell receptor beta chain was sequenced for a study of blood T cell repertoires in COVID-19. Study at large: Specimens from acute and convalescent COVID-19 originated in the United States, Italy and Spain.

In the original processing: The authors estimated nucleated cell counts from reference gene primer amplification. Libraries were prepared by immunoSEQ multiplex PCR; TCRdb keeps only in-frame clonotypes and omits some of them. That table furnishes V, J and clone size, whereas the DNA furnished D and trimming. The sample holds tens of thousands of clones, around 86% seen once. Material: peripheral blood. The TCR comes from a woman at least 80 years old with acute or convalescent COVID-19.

The CDR3 protein is CASSRTGTGARDTQYF. CDR3 nucleotides: TGTGCCAGCTCACGCACCGGGACAGGGGCACGAGATACGCAGTATTTT. This chain connects TRBV18 to TRBJ2-3; 10 bases line up with TRBD1. This CDR3 is built from 16 residues. Unmatched junction bases numbered 9, after V lost 4 bases and J lost 5 bases. Germline V gene lookup returns CDR1 KGHSH and CDR2 LQKENI.